This entry concerns a single T cell receptor beta chain. Its cognate antigen is unknown. The CDR3 extends over 15 amino acids. The V gene end was trimmed by 7 bases and the J gene end by 4 bases; junction bases not matched to a gene: 11. CDR1 and CDR2 from the germline V gene are MRHNA and SNTAGT. Each donor was a Caucasian adult residing in Nashville, Tennessee. This sample was taken from a study of shared clonotypes between healthy human individuals. Study-wide results and caveats: Some naive CD4 clonotypes, 4.5% to 5.5%, turned up in common across a handful of donors.

Deep-level settings were used for running the assay. Genomic DNA per cell subset filled all wells of several immunoSEQ plates. Clones were sequenced by immunoSEQ multiplex PCR, and TCRdb holds only the in-frame ones, with some missing. Here the sample spans about 1 million clones, around 76% being singletons. This chain uses TRBV6-4 with TRBJ2-7, with 9 bases that match TRBD2. The material sequenced was memory CD4+ T cells sorted from blood. Documented subset: CD45RA-negative fraction. This TCR was recovered from a man between 18 and 35 years old in good health. The CDR3 loop reads CASKVSASGDYEQYF. The CDR3 DNA follows: TGTGCCAGCAAGGTCTCAGCTAGCGGGGATTACGAGCAGTACTTC.